This T cell receptor beta chain emerged from a study of cytomegalovirus exposure and HLA in healthy donors. It was with 60 Vbeta and 13 Jbeta primers that the PCR ran. Measured with immunoSEQ multiplex PCR; TCRdb has only the in-frame clones, and not every one. This sample has 240,000 or so clones, with 82% found just once. With respect to this clone: Its antigen is not identified.

Study outcomes and limitations: In a later analysis, DRB1 alleles had the most associated TCRs; HLA-C alleles the fewest. The study designated fewer than 200 TCR beta chains cytomegalovirus-associated. By a later analysis, the bulk of CMV-associated TCR beta chains appeared HLA-restricted.

CDR3 length equals 15 residues. Germline trimming cut 5 bases from V and 4 bases from J; bases unmatched to any gene: 7. From germline, CDR1 is SEHNR and CDR2 FQNEAQ (reference sequence). Sequenced: PBMCs. V and J are TRBV7-9 and TRBJ2-3, with TRBD1 matching 9 bases. The TCR sequence derives from a woman in her thirties or forties in good health and CMV-seropositive. The CDR3 loop reads CASSITGGFADTQYF. The CDR3 DNA sequence: TGTGCCAGCAGCATAACAGGGGGCTTCGCAGATACGCAGTATTTT.